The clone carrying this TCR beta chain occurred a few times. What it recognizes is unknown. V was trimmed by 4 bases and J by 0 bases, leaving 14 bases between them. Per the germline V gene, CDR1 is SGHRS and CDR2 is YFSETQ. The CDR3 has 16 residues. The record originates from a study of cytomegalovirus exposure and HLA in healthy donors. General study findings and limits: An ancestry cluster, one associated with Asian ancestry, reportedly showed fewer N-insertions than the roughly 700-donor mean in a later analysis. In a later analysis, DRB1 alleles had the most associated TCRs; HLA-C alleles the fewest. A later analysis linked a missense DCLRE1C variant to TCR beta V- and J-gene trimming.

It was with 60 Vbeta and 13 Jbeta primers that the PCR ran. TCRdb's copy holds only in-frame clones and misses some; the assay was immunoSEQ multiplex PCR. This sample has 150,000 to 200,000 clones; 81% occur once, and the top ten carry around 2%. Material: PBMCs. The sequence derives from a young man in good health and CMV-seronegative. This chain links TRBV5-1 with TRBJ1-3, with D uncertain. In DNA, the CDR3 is TGCGCCAGCAGCACAACAGCCGTCGGCTCTGGAAACACCATATATTTT. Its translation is CASSTTAVGSGNTIYF.